This TCR beta chain was identified in a study of cytotoxic CD8 clonotypes in ibrutinib-treated CLL (TCRdb year 2021). General notes on the study: The cohort included some 14 treatment-naive and ten to twelve relapsed/refractory patients; around 18 were IGHV unmutated. Partial responses were observed in approximately 24 patients and complete responses in 2; after a median follow-up of around 68 months, remission was maintained in 14 patients and progression was observed in 12. The response samples were drawn at a median of approximately twelve months into treatment, with a range of about 6 to 40 months. On average, each sample yielded around 230,000 productive templates and roughly 95,000 productive rearrangements. Longitudinal samples were available for about 30% of the roughly 86 trial participants. Cryopreserved peripheral blood mononuclear cells were obtained before treatment, at response, and at either sustained remission or disease progression. Every sample from remission and from progressive disease was obtained while the patients were still on ibrutinib.

As regards this clone: No antigen is known for it. Base qualities are not at hand, and no much larger clone is one base apart.

On a MiSeq, deep resolution sequencing aimed for a depth between 1 in 1 million and 1 in 200,000 T cells, with each clonotype covered roughly 10x on average. The immunoSEQ hsTCRB Kit was used to generate the TCR beta libraries. The original pipeline was this. The data were analyzed with ImmunoSEQ Analyzer and ImmunoSEQ Data Assistant, and V, D and J gene assignments followed IMGT definitions. Clonality, with values ranging from 0 to 1, was calculated as one minus the normalized Shannon entropy of productive rearrangement frequencies. Only overrepresented clonotypes making up at least 0.05% of each patient's repertoire were included in the public clonotype analysis. Fewer than 15 age-matched healthy donor repertoires from immuneACCESS served as clonality controls. What TCRdb holds here is the immuneACCESS table cut down to in-frame rearrangements. Part of the clones is not present; checked against another copy, under half of the missing clones reflect an unresolved V gene, and the others are unexplained. From that table come the V and J calls and clone size; the DNA was used to work out D and trimming. The sample table contains fewer than 300,000 clones; only one count was recorded for 65% to 85% of them. About 5.8% of the sample rests with the top ten.

This specimen's time point label, interpreted: progressive disease on ibrutinib. Around 2 micrograms of genomic DNA were extracted from cryopreserved PBMCs for TCR beta library preparation. Longitudinal blood samples from CLL patients on ibrutinib monotherapy underwent high-throughput TCR beta sequencing. The patients took part in an open-label, single-center phase 2 trial of ibrutinib monotherapy. The V and J ends are trimmed by 3 bases and 1 base, leaving 12 bases between them. The germline V gene yields MGHRA for CDR1 and YSYEKL for CDR2. Spanning cysteine to phenylalanine, the CDR3 consists of 15 amino acids. Kept here is only the CDR3 DNA, which spans 45 bases and is read in frame from base 1. The paper as a whole reports these results and caveats: Sampling times were not matched between patients in sustained remission and patients whose disease was progressing, and lymph node repertoires were not examined. An increase in clonality was observed at ibrutinib response, with clonality remaining stable during sustained remission and falling back toward baseline at progression. Baseline clonality was found to be higher than that of age-matched healthy donors and was strongly correlated with circulating CD8+ T-cell counts. Public clonotypes were rare and either contracted or stayed stable during treatment, and the rise in clonality at ibrutinib response reflected the expansion of private clonotypes.

The chain is assembled from TRBV4-1 and TRBJ1-1, with TRBD1 tentatively as D gene (6 bases match). This sample comprised PBMCs, obtained at disease progression, from a patient treated with ibrutinib. This TCR derives from a human donor with chronic lymphocytic leukemia. CDR3 sequence: CASSHSPGANTEAFF. The sequenced DNA is TGCGCCAGCAGCCATTCCCCGGGGGCGAACACTGAAGCTTTCTTT.